The present entry profiles one TCR beta chain with its context. Template material for TCR beta VDJ and CDR3 profiling consisted of genomic DNA. TCRdb itself ran the reads through MiXCR, one entry per CDR3 protein. Among some 92,000 distinct CDR3 sequences listed, 65% to 70% were seen once. Sequencing was done on patients that had shown CD8+CD57+ cell expansion by flow cytometry. The sample belongs to a study of CD8+CD57+ T cells in acquired aplastic anemia. The germline gives CDR1 SGHTA, CDR2 FQGNSA. V shed 3 bases and J shed 2 bases, with 8 bases lying between them. The CDR3 extends over 13 amino acids.

The gene calls are TRBV7-2 and TRBJ2-7, with unresolved D. The sample taken for sequencing was sorted CD4+, CD8+, or CD8+CD57+ T cells (not recorded which) from PBMCs. The sequence derives from a human donor with aplastic anemia. CDR3 bases: TGTGCCAGCAGCTTTGCCGGCCCCTACGAGCAGTACTTC. It encodes CASSFAGPYEQYF.